A single sample gave rise to the 9 T cell receptor beta chains below, sequenced in a study of blood T cell repertoires in COVID-19 (TCRdb year 2020). The method behind the library was the immunoSEQ multiplex PCR assay. Entries here come from immuneACCESS through TCRdb and include only in-frame sequences with V and J called. Some clones fail to appear in such tables; in the studies checked, an unresolved V gene covers under half of the shortfall, and the cause of the remainder is unknown. The sample table records roughly 150,000 clones; around 80% of these occur just once. The top ten constitute 15% to 20% of the sample. What was sequenced was PBMCs or T cells enriched from blood (not recorded which). Every receptor here comes from a woman aged 70-85 years in a cohort exposed to, infected with or recovered from COVID-19 (not recorded which).

The V and J genes are TRBV9 and TRBJ2-2; 10 bases line up with TRBD1. This CDR3 has 16 residues. Trimming at V came to 1 base and at J to 6 bases, leaving 6 bases not matched to a gene. Germline V gives CDR1 SGDLS, CDR2 YYNGEE. The CDR3 nucleotides read TGTGCCAGCAGCGTAACAGGACAGGGGGTCGCCGGGGAGCTGTTTTTT. It is translated as CASSVTGQGVAGELFF.

The V gene is TRBV5-6, the J gene TRBJ1-5, with D unresolved. The germline V gene encodes CDR1 SGHDT and CDR2 YYEEEE. CDR3 length: 17 residues. V was trimmed by 1 base and J by 0 bases, leaving 14 bases between them. The CDR3 DNA reads as TGTGCCAGCAGCTTGAAGAGGCAGACCTATAGCAATCAGCCCCAGCATTTT. Encoded protein: CASSLKRQTYSNQPQHF.

In this sample, this clone turned up many times. The chain combines TRBV5-1 with TRBJ2-2; 7 nucleotides agree with TRBD2. The germline V gene has CDR1 SGHRS and CDR2 YFSETQ. CDR3 size: 15 residues. V gave up 2 bases and J gave up 2 bases; unmatched junction bases: 3. CDR3 sequence: CASSLRGVNTGELFF. CDR3 in DNA: TGCGCCAGCAGCTTACGGGGGGTAAACACCGGGGAGCTGTTTTTT.

The V gene is TRBV11-3, the J gene TRBJ1-6; a weak D match, TRBD1 (5 bases). Germline V lookup: CDR1 SGHNT, CDR2 YENEEA. The CDR3 consists of 15 residues. The V end was cut by 1 base, the J end by 8 bases, with 12 bases between. The CDR3 reads CASSLGAGRDSPLHF. As DNA, the CDR3 is TGTGCCAGCAGCTTAGGTGCAGGGAGGGATTCACCCCTCCACTTT. The full variable domain, rest sourced from reference TRBV11-3 and TRBJ1-6, is EAGVVQSPRYKIIEKKQPVAFWCNPISGHNTLYWYLQNLGQGPELLIRYENEEAVDDSQLPKDRFSAERLKGVDSTLKIQPAELGDSAVYLCASSLGAGRDSPLHFGNGTRLTVT.

J is TRBJ1-1 and V is TRBV11-3, with D perhaps TRBD1 (5 bases). The ends were cut back, 5 bases at V and 1 base at J, with 8 bases in the middle. Germline V gene lookup returns CDR1 SGHNT and CDR2 YENEEA. CDR3 length: 13 amino acids. The CDR3 region is CASSIRENTEAFF. Here the CDR3 DNA reads TGTGCCAGCAGCATCAGGGAGAACACTGAAGCTTTCTTT. Using reference TRBV11-3 and TRBJ1-1 for the parts outside the CDR3, the full variable domain is EAGVVQSPRYKIIEKKQPVAFWCNPISGHNTLYWYLQNLGQGPELLIRYENEEAVDDSQLPKDRFSAERLKGVDSTLKIQPAELGDSAVYLCASSIRENTEAFFGQGTRLTVV.

The sample holds many counts of this clone. The chain combines TRBV7-2 with TRBJ1-4; D might be TRBD1 (5 bases). V lost 2 bases, J lost 6 bases, and 10 bases lay in between. The CDR3 loop spans 14 amino acids. From germline, CDR1 is SGHTA and CDR2 FQGNSA. The CDR3 region is CASSLIWGDEKLFF. CDR3 sequence (DNA): TGTGCCAGCAGCTTAATATGGGGGGATGAAAAACTGTTTTTT. Supplemented by reference TRBV7-2 and TRBJ1-4, the full variable domain reads GAGVSQSPSNKVTEKGKDVELRCDPISGHTALYWYRQSLGQGLEFLIYFQGNSAPDKSGLPSDRFSAERTGGSVSTLTIQRTQQEDSAVYLCASSLIWGDEKLFFGSGTQLSVL.

This clone was seen just once. The rearrangement joins TRBV4-1 to TRBJ2-1; D gene ambiguous. CDR1 and CDR2 (germline): MGHRA, YSYEKL. The CDR3 spans 16 residues. Deletions cut 4 bases from V and 1 base from J, with 14 bases between. This CDR3 reads CASSRSPSDSYNEQFF. In nucleotides, the CDR3 is TGCGCCAGCAGCCGCTCCCCTTCAGATTCCTACAATGAGCAGTTCTTC.

The chain links TRBV11-2 to TRBJ1-5; D unresolved. This CDR3 region has 13 residues. V lost 3 bases, J lost 6 bases, and 9 bases lay in between. Per germline, CDR1 SGHAT and CDR2 FQNNGV. CDR3 protein: CASSFTTGQPQHF. CDR3 nucleotides: TGTGCCAGCAGCTTCACGACGGGTCAGCCCCAGCATTTT.

This chain joins TRBV19 and TRBJ2-5, with D possibly being TRBD2 (5 bases). CDR3 length: 14 amino acids. V shed 3 bases and J shed 4 bases, with 12 bases lying between them. Germline V CDR1 and CDR2: LNHDA, SQIVND (reference sequence). DNA of the CDR3: TGTGCCAGTAGTATCGAGGGTGTTACAGAGACCCAGTACTTC. Translated, it gives CASSIEGVTETQYF.